These 5 T cell receptor beta chains share one sample of origin, sequenced in a study of CXCR3-negative and CXCR3-positive naive CD8 T cells. UMI-labeled 5' RACE TRB cDNA libraries were prepared from the cells. Using the 5' RACE reads, TCRdb records one entry per CDR3 protein without DNA. Listed are 55,000 to 75,000 distinct CDR3 sequences; approximately 0.74% falls within the top ten. Which antigens these TCRs recognize remains unknown. Study-wide results and limits: For CXCR3-positive naive cells, TRB CDR3s were more hydrophobic than those of CXCR3-negative naive cells.

Sequenced input: naive CXCR3+ CD8+ T cells from blood. Subset in this sample: CD45RO-CCR7+CD27+CD95- naive CD8+ T cells expressing CXCR3 (TNR3+). The receptor source for this set is a human donor in good health. Some clones in this sample may be carry-over from other donors' samples.

This chain uses TRBV7-9 with TRBJ1-1; without DNA, the TCRdb call of TRBD1 cannot be checked. The germline V gene has CDR1 SEHNR and CDR2 FQNEAQ (reference sequence). This CDR3 has 16 residues. The CDR3 spells CASSSTIRHRDTEAFF.

The chain has TRBV7-8 and TRBJ2-1; no DNA is available, so the TRBD1 call from TCRdb remains unchecked. This CDR3 spans 15 amino acids. Germline CDR1 and CDR2: SGHVS and FQNEAQ. The CDR3 sequence: CASSPRGQGPRMQFF.

The chain employs TRBV12-3 or TRBV12-4 and TRBJ1-1; TCRdb returns TRBD1, unconfirmable since there is no DNA. CDR3 length equals 12 residues. CDR3 residues: CASGGLEVEAFF.

V usage is TRBV27 and J usage is TRBJ1-3. The germline V gene encodes CDR1 MNHEY and CDR2 SMNVEV (reference sequence). This CDR3 comprises 12 residues. This CDR3 is CASSFIGNTIYF.

This chain joins TRBV5-5 and TRBJ2-5; TCRdb proposes TRBD2, but this gene call is untestable without DNA. This CDR3 spans 16 amino acids. Germline V gene data show CDR1 as SGHKS and CDR2 as YYEKEE (reference sequence). The CDR3 loop reads CASSSLPGVGGGSQYF. Supplemented by reference TRBV5-5 and TRBJ2-5, the full variable domain reads DAGVTQSPTHLIKTRGQQVTLRCSPISGHKSVSWYQQVLGQGPQFIFQYYEKEERGRGNFPDRFSARQFPNYSSELNVNALLLGDSALYLCASSSLPGVGGGSQYFGPGTRLLVL.